What follows are 20 T cell receptor beta chains derived from one specimen sequenced in a study of cytomegalovirus exposure and HLA in healthy donors. The PCR had 60 Vbeta and 13 Jbeta primers. The table came from immunoSEQ multiplex PCR; TCRdb's copy has only in-frame clones and leaves some out. The sample consists of about 130,000 clones, approximately 84% of them appearing once. Sequenced: PBMCs. These TCRs come from a boy aged 2 to 10 in good health and CMV-seronegative.

This clone has only one observation. The chain carries TRBV5-8 and TRBJ2-2; D unresolved. Germline lookup yields CDR1 SGHTS and CDR2 YDEGEE. The CDR3 totals 15 residues. V was clipped by 0 bases and J by 6 bases, with 12 bases between them. The CDR3 DNA reads TGTGCCAGCAGCTTGGTAGTGCTCGCCCCCGGGGAGCTGTTTTTT. Protein: CASSLVVLAPGELFF.

Notes on this clone: Other nucleotide sequences in the sample specify the same CDR3. The chain joins TRBV27 to TRBJ1-5; no reliable D call. This CDR3 has 12 amino acids. V was cut by 6 bases and J by 4 bases, with 7 bases left in between. CDR1 MNHEY and CDR2 SMNVEV come from the germline V gene (reference sequence). The CDR3 region has the DNA TGTGCCAGCAGCTCCCGTAATCAGCCCCAGCATTTT. Its translation: CASSSRNQPQHF.

CDR3 amino acids: CSVELAGRNEQFF. Here the CDR3 DNA reads TGCAGCGTTGAACTAGCGGGTAGGAATGAGCAGTTCTTC. The rearrangement links TRBV29-1 to TRBJ2-1, with 8 bases matching TRBD2. The length of the CDR3 is 13 residues. Germline V gives CDR1 SQVTM, CDR2 ANQGSEA. V was clipped by 2 bases and J by 7 bases; unmatched bases: 4.

The V gene is TRBV30, the J gene TRBJ1-5, with D unresolved. Germline CDR1 and CDR2: GTSNPN and SVGIG (reference sequence). Trimming took off 0 bases at V and 6 bases at J, with 15 bases between the two ends. The CDR3 consists of 15 residues. CDR3 region: CAWSVRSDRGQPQHF. The CDR3 nucleotides read TGTGCCTGGAGTGTACGATCCGACCGCGGTCAGCCCCAGCATTTT.

This clone was observed a few times. The chain carries TRBV5-6 and TRBJ2-7, with 9 bases that match TRBD2. Per the germline V gene, CDR1 is SGHDT and CDR2 is YYEEEE. The ends lost 6 bases at V and 4 bases at J; junction bases unmatched: 5. The CDR3 spans 13 residues. CDR3 bases: TGTGCCAGCACGCTAGCGGGGCAGTACGAGCAGTACTTC. Protein sequence: CASTLAGQYEQYF.

The gene calls are TRBV10-3 and TRBJ2-7, with TRBD1 identical over 7 bases. With V trimmed by 4 bases and J by 7 bases, 7 bases remained unmatched. Germline loops: CDR1 ENHRY, CDR2 SYGVKD. This CDR3 is 13 amino acids long. Here the CDR3 reads CAISATGPWEQYV. The CDR3 region has the DNA TGTGCCATCAGTGCGACAGGGCCCTGGGAGCAGTACGTC.

The rearrangement uses TRBV21-1 and TRBJ2-5; the table names TRBD2, a call not compared with the DNA. TRBV21-1 is tagged as a pseudogene. CDR3 length equals 16 residues. CDR3: CASSKVLAGGIKTQYF. The DNA for the CDR3 is TGTGCCAGCAGCAAAGTTCTAGCGGGGGGCATAAAGACCCAGTACTTC.

The J gene is TRBJ2-5, the V gene TRBV29-1, with unresolved D. The CDR3 runs 11 residues. V was cut by 7 bases and J by 0 bases, with 6 bases left in between. Germline V gene lookup returns CDR1 SQVTM and CDR2 ANQGSEA. Here the CDR3 DNA reads TGCAGCGCTGCGAACCAAGAGACCCAGTACTTC. Its protein product is CSAANQETQYF.

The chain is built from TRBV30 and TRBJ1-4, with D possibly TRBD1 on 5 matching bases. Germline V lookup: CDR1 GTSNPN, CDR2 SVGIG (reference sequence). This CDR3 has 17 amino acids. Trimming removed 3 bases at V and 8 bases at J, with 25 bases between. The CDR3 sequence is CAWSGVPGSEQDEKLFF. The DNA for the CDR3 is TGTGCCTGGAGCGGAGTGCCCGGGAGTGAACAGGACGAAAAACTGTTTTTT.

The table lists this clone with a few counts. The rearrangement uses TRBV19 and TRBJ2-7; 10 nucleotides line up with TRBD1. After removal of 7 bases from V and 0 bases from J, the junction contained 6 bases not matched to a gene. Per the germline V gene, CDR1 is LNHDA and CDR2 is SQIVND (reference sequence). This CDR3 spans 15 amino acids. The CDR3, as DNA: TGTGCCAGTACCTCCGGGACAGGGGCCTCCTACGAGCAGTACTTC. This translates into CASTSGTGASYEQYF.

The chain uses TRBV30 and TRBJ2-6; D possibly corresponds to TRBD1 (5 bases). From germline, CDR1 is GTSNPN and CDR2 SVGIG (reference sequence). V lost 0 bases to trimming and J lost 4 bases, with 13 bases between them. This CDR3 is 16 amino acids long. CDR3 protein: CAWSVGRVGGANVLTF. CDR3 coding DNA: TGTGCCTGGAGTGTGGGCAGGGTCGGCGGGGCCAACGTCCTGACTTTC.

This clone was detected a few times. This chain uses TRBV7-8 with TRBJ2-3; TRBD1 matches at 10 bases. From germline, CDR1 is SGHVS and CDR2 FQNEAQ. This CDR3 has 14 amino acids. V lost 5 bases to trimming and J lost 3 bases; unmatched junction nucleotides: 2. The CDR3 loop reads CASSRDRGTDTQYF. The DNA for the CDR3 is TGTGCCAGCAGCCGGGACAGGGGAACAGATACGCAGTATTTT.

As to this clone: The sample carries other DNA sequences with the same CDR3. V usage is TRBV6-4 and J usage is TRBJ2-1; 14 bases map to TRBD2. The CDR3 has 15 residues. V dropped 3 bases and J dropped 6; count of bases not matched to a gene: 1. Germline CDR1 reads MRHNA; CDR2 reads SNTAGT. In nucleotides, the CDR3 is TGTGCCAGCAGTGAGGGGACTAGCGGGAGCAATGAGCAGTTCTTC. Translated: CASSEGTSGSNEQFF.

This clone showed up just once. The chain has TRBV30 and TRBJ2-1, with D possibly TRBD1 on 6 matching bases. The CDR3 length is 12 residues. The ends were cut back, 7 bases at V and 3 bases at J, with 10 bases in the middle. The germline V gene has CDR1 GTSNPN and CDR2 SVGIG (reference sequence). Here the CDR3 reads CALQGRYNEQFF. In DNA, the CDR3 is TGTGCCTTACAGGGTCGCTACAATGAGCAGTTCTTC.

The chain carries TRBV27 and TRBJ2-7; TRBD2 might be the D (7 bases). Trimming took off 5 bases at V and 4 bases at J, with 18 bases between the two ends. The CDR3 has 15 amino acids. CDR1 and CDR2 from the germline V gene are MNHEY and SMNVEV (reference sequence). The DNA for the CDR3 is TGTGCCAGCAGTCGAAGGGAGGGGGAGAGTTACGAGCAGTACTTC. Its protein product is CASSRREGESYEQYF.

The V call is TRBV13, the J call TRBJ1-4, with D perhaps matching TRBD1 (5 bases). Trimming left V 2 bases short and J 6 bases short, with 13 bases between. Germline CDR1 is PRHDT and CDR2 is FYEKMQ (reference sequence). This CDR3 spans 15 amino acids. CDR3 in amino acids: CASSLKLTAYEKLFF. As DNA, the CDR3 is TGTGCCAGCAGCTTAAAATTGACAGCATATGAAAAACTGTTTTTT.

V usage is TRBV7-9 and J usage is TRBJ1-1; 7 bases agree with TRBD1. The trim removed 5 bases at V and 8 bases at J, leaving 2 bases unmatched. CDR1 is SEHNR and CDR2 is FQNEAQ in the germline V gene (reference sequence). The CDR3 contains 11 residues. The chain's CDR3 is CASSGTVEAFF. DNA of the CDR3: TGTGCCAGCAGCGGGACAGTCGAAGCTTTCTTT.

This clone was observed once. CDR3 protein: CASSFGLAEQFF. CDR3 DNA: TGTGCCAGCAGCTTCGGACTAGCAGAGCAGTTCTTC. The rearrangement joins TRBV9 to TRBJ2-1; the match to TRBD2 covers 8 bases. The germline V gene has CDR1 SGDLS and CDR2 YYNGEE. J gave up 10 bases and V 4 bases, and 4 bases lay outside the gene matches. This CDR3 is built from 12 residues.

This clone was picked up one time. The chain carries TRBV6-1 and TRBJ2-5, with TRBD1 identical over 9 bases. The J call is uncertain, as TRBJ2-7 better fits the DNA end. In germline, CDR1 is MNHNS, CDR2 SASEGT. The CDR3 totals 15 residues. The CDR3 nucleotides are TGTGCCAGCAGTGAAGAGACAGGGGGAGCCTACGAGCAGTACTTC. Its protein product is CASSEETGGAYEQYF.

This chain connects TRBV27 to TRBJ1-1, with a possible D match to TRBD1 (6 bases). The germline V gene encodes CDR1 MNHEY and CDR2 SMNVEV (reference sequence). V dropped 5 bases and J dropped 1 base, with 23 bases sitting between them. This CDR3 has 18 residues. CDR3 sequence (DNA): TGTGCCAGCAGTCAGCGAGGGGGGGTAGGCGTCACGAACACTGAAGCTTTCTTT. The encoded protein is CASSQRGGVGVTNTEAFF.